This is a list of T cell receptor beta chains from one sample in a study of T-cell reconstitution after alpha-beta-depleted transplantation in children. TCRdb redid the calling of the PCR reads with MiXCR, one entry per CDR3 protein. The sample has 350,000 to 400,000 distinct CDR3 sequences, roughly 20% seen once. Sequenced material: PBMCs from the stem cell graft donor, taken from the stem cell graft. The receptors here all came from a human donor who donated a stem cell graft to a child with acute myeloid leukemia. Each CDR3 is given with its conserved first and last residue. A D gene is named only where the DNA matches it firmly. A clone size is listed for some rows: how often the clone was seen (once, few, many), or a class if it is expanded.

TRBV28,TRBJ1-3,.,.,TGTGCCAGCAGTTCGGCGGGGCAGAATGGAAACACCATATATTTT,CASSSAGQNGNTIYF
TRBV12-3/TRBV12-4,TRBJ1-6,few,.,TGTGCCAGCAGCCTACACCCCCCAGGGGAGGGGTCACCCCTCCACTTT,CASSLHPPGEGSPLHF
TRBV5-1,TRBJ2-3,few,TRBD2,TGCGCCAGCAGCGCAGGGACTAGCCCGAGACTCACAGATACGCAGTATTTT,CASSAGTSPRLTDTQYF
TRBV7-9,TRBJ2-7,.,.,TGTGCCAGCAGCCTTTCGACAGGATACGGCTACGAGCAGTACTTC,CASSLSTGYGYEQYF
TRBV12-3/TRBV12-4,TRBJ1-1,few,TRBD1,TGTGCCAGCACCTCAGGCGACAGGGGGAAGTCAGCTTTCTTT,CASTSGDRGKSAFF
TRBV20-1,TRBJ2-1,few,.,TGCAGTGGGGACGTCCCAACCTACAATGAGCAGTTCTTC,CSGDVPTYNEQFF
TRBV7-9,TRBJ2-7,.,.,TGTGCCAGCAGCTTCAGCATCAGGGGTATCTCCTACGAGCAGTACTTC,CASSFSIRGISYEQYF
TRBV29-1,TRBJ2-1,.,TRBD2,TGCAGCGTTGAGATAAGGGAATCCGGGAGGGCTTCCTACAATGAGCAGTTCTTC,CSVEIRESGRASYNEQFF
TRBV7-3,TRBJ2-2,.,.,TGTGCCAGCTCCACGGGGCCTGCCGGGGAGCTGTTTTTT,CASSTGPAGELFF
TRBV25-1,TRBJ2-7,many,.,TGTGCCAGCACTGTCAGATCGATCTACGAGCAGTACTTC,CASTVRSIYEQYF
TRBV20-1,TRBJ2-1,.,TRBD2,TGCAGCCCTGAAGGACTAGCGGGAGATCCGTCCTACAATGAGCAGTTCTTC,CSPEGLAGDPSYNEQFF
TRBV7-3,TRBJ2-1,.,.,TGTGCCAGCAGCTTAATGCCAGCTCCCAATGAGCAGTTCTTC,CASSLMPAPNEQFF
TRBV27,TRBJ1-5,few,TRBD1,TGTGCCAGCAGTTCCCGATGGACAGGGTATAGCAATCAGCCCCAGCATTTT,CASSSRWTGYSNQPQHF
TRBV2,TRBJ2-3,.,TRBD2,TGTGCCAGCCGTGAGCGGGGGGGGGTTAGCACAGATACGCAGTATTTT,CASRERGGVSTDTQYF
TRBV6-2/TRBV6-3,TRBJ2-1,.,TRBD1,TGTGCCAGCAGTTCTTACCGGGACAGGGGGCATGTTGAGCAGTTCTTC,CASSSYRDRGHVEQFF
TRBV29-1,TRBJ2-4,.,.,TGCAGCGTTGCCGAAAACAAAAACATTCAGTACTTC,CSVAENKNIQYF
TRBV12-3/TRBV12-4,TRBJ1-5,many,.,TGTGCCAGCAGCTTAGAAGGGGATCAGCCCCAGCATTTT,CASSLEGDQPQHF
TRBV7-2,TRBJ2-1,many,TRBD1,TGTGCCAGCAGCTTAGGTGGACAGGGGTTTAATGAGCAGTTCTTC,CASSLGGQGFNEQFF
TRBV5-1,TRBJ1-2,few,.,TGCGCCAGCAGCTTGTCCGAGGGTTTTGGGGGCTACACCTTC,CASSLSEGFGGYTF
TRBV11-1,TRBJ2-5,.,TRBD2,TGTGCCAGCAGGCCGCTGTCGGGAGGGATACAAGAGACCCAGTACTTC,CASRPLSGGIQETQYF
TRBV29-1,TRBJ1-1,many,.,TGCAGCGTTGACCCGAATATGAACACTGAAGCTTTCTTT,CSVDPNMNTEAFF
TRBV5-1,TRBJ2-1,.,.,TGCGCCAGCAGCTTGGATGTGGGAGCGCAGGATGAGCAGTTCTTC,CASSLDVGAQDEQFF
TRBV7-2,TRBJ2-7,many,.,TGTGCCAGCAGCTTAGACAGACTCTCCTACGAGCAGTACTTC,CASSLDRLSYEQYF
TRBV12-3/TRBV12-4,TRBJ2-1,.,.,TGTGCCAGCAGTTTAGCGCGTGGAAACAATGAGCAGTTCTTC,CASSLARGNNEQFF
TRBV27,TRBJ2-7,.,.,TGTGCCAGCAGACAGGGACACATTTCCTACGAGCAGTACTTC,CASRQGHISYEQYF
TRBV18,TRBJ1-1,.,.,TGTGCCAGCTGGGACGGCAAAGGATTCGCCACTGAAGCTTTCTTT,CASWDGKGFATEAFF
TRBV12-3/TRBV12-4,TRBJ2-1,few,TRBD2,TGTGCCAGCAGTTGGCGGGAGGGCAAGAATGAGCAGTTCTTC,CASSWREGKNEQFF
TRBV20-1,TRBJ2-1,.,.,TGCAGTGCTAGAGAGCTCGCGGGACTTAGCAATGAGCAGTTCTTC,CSARELAGLSNEQFF
TRBV27,TRBJ2-5,.,.,TGTGCCAGCAGTCCCCGACAGGGTATTAGCGGGGAGACCCAGTACTTC,CASSPRQGISGETQYF
TRBV29-1,TRBJ1-1,many,.,TGCAGCGTTGCCCGACGGGGGGTCGGGACTGAAGCTTTCTTT,CSVARRGVGTEAFF
TRBV28,TRBJ2-1,many,TRBD2,TGTGCCAGCAGTTTAAAGACTAGCGTAAAGTTCTTC,CASSLKTSVKFF
TRBV29-1,TRBJ2-1,.,.,TGCAGCATTGCCCCTATGAATGAGCAGTTCTTC,CSIAPMNEQFF
TRBV7-9,TRBJ1-1,.,.,TGTGCCAGCAGCTTAGATCCGGGCTGGACTGAAGCTTTCTTT,CASSLDPGWTEAFF
TRBV18,TRBJ1-5,.,.,TGTGCCAGCTCACCCCAGATCGGGGATGGCAATCAGCCCCAGCATTTT,CASSPQIGDGNQPQHF
TRBV29-1,TRBJ2-4,few,.,TGCAGCGGCCAACGGACGGCAGGGAACATTCAGTACTTC,CSGQRTAGNIQYF
TRBV20-1,TRBJ2-7,many,TRBD2,TGCAGTGCGGCAGGGACTAGCGGGAGTGGGTACGAGCAGTACTTC,CSAAGTSGSGYEQYF
TRBV4-3,TRBJ2-7,many,.,TGCGCCAGCAGCCAAACCCGTGGGCCTCTCTACGAGCAGTACTTC,CASSQTRGPLYEQYF
TRBV28,TRBJ1-5,.,TRBD1,TGTGCCAGCAGTGATCCGGGACAGGGGCCCTATCAGCCCCAGCATTTT,CASSDPGQGPYQPQHF
TRBV20-1,TRBJ2-7,.,TRBD2,TGCAGTGCTAGACCAGCGGGAGTGGGTCACGAGCAGTACTTC,CSARPAGVGHEQYF